The 3 T cell receptor beta chains below come from one sample, sequenced in a study of blood T cell repertoires in COVID-19. The table came from immunoSEQ multiplex PCR; TCRdb's copy has only in-frame clones and leaves some out. The table lists about 200,000 clones, approximately 81% of them singletons. The material sequenced was peripheral blood. Receptors were obtained from a woman older than 75 with acute or convalescent COVID-19.

The rearrangement links TRBV19 to TRBJ2-3, with D unresolved. Per the germline V gene, CDR1 is LNHDA and CDR2 is SQIVND (reference sequence). The ends were cut back, 3 bases at V and 4 bases at J, with 8 bases in the middle. The CDR3 has 13 amino acids. The CDR3 nucleotides are TGTGCCAGTAGTATCCCCCCTTCAGATACGCAGTATTTT. This translates into CASSIPPSDTQYF.

This clone was observed a single time. V and J are TRBV18 and TRBJ2-3; TRBD1 might be the D (5 bases). This CDR3 has 15 amino acids. CDR1 is KGHSH and CDR2 is LQKENI in the germline V gene. The ends were cut back, 6 bases at V and 0 bases at J, with 13 bases in the middle. The chain's CDR3 is CASSRTPGSTDTQYF. CDR3 coding DNA: TGTGCCAGCTCTCGTACCCCAGGGAGCACAGATACGCAGTATTTT.

V gene TRBV18 combines with J gene TRBJ2-3; unclear D gene. Germline CDR1 KGHSH, CDR2 LQKENI. Trimming removed 3 bases from V and 1 base from J, with 8 bases in between. This CDR3 has 14 residues. CDR3 amino acids: CASSPSDGTDTQYF. The CDR3 bases are TGTGCCAGCTCACCGAGCGACGGCACAGATACGCAGTATTTT.